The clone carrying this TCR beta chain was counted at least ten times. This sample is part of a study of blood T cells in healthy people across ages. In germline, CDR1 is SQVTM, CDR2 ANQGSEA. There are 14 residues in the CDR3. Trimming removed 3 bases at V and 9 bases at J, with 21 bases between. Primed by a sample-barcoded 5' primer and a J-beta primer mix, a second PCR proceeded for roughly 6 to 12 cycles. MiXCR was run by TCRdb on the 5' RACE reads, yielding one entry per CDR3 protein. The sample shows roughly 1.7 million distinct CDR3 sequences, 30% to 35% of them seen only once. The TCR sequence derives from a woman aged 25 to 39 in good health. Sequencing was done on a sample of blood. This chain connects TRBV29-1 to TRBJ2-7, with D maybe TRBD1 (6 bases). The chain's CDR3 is CSVDQGTLAGGQYF. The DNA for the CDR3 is TGCAGCGTTGATCAGGGGACCCTAGCAGGTGGGCAGTACTTC.